The rows below give T cell receptor beta chains drawn from one sample of a study of early T cells in non-severe SARS-CoV-2 infection. TCRdb used MiXCR to reprocess the 5' RACE reads, holding one entry per CDR3 protein. Of 50,000 to 70,000 distinct CDR3 sequences listed, about 15% are singletons. The specimen was whole blood, collected at baseline. Source of these receptors: an adult who was a healthcare worker with PCR-confirmed SARS-CoV-2 infection or an uninfected control (not recorded which). CDR3s include the opening cysteine and the closing phenylalanine or tryptophan. Each record gives: clone size, J gene, D gene, V gene, CDR3 protein, CDR3 DNA. The D gene is left open where the match is weak. For some rows the clone size is stated as once, few or many, or as a class when expanded; others skip it.

clone_size: many; j_call: TRBJ2-1; d_call: NA; v_call: TRBV12-3/TRBV12-4; cdr3_aa: CASSLDGTANNEQFF; cdr3_nt: TGTGCCAGCAGTTTAGATGGGACCGCGAACAATGAGCAGTTCTTC
clone_size: NA; j_call: TRBJ2-7; d_call: NA; v_call: TRBV5-1; cdr3_aa: CASSPDIEQYF; cdr3_nt: TGCGCCAGCAGCCCGGACATTGAGCAGTACTTC
clone_size: many; j_call: TRBJ2-6; d_call: TRBD1; v_call: TRBV10-3; cdr3_aa: CAINELRDRGPNVLTF; cdr3_nt: TGTGCCATCAACGAGCTCCGGGACAGGGGGCCCAACGTCCTGACTTTC
clone_size: many; j_call: TRBJ2-3; d_call: TRBD1; v_call: TRBV11-2; cdr3_aa: CASSPGQGRSTDTQYF; cdr3_nt: TGTGCCAGCAGCCCCGGACAGGGGAGAAGCACAGATACGCAGTATTTT
clone_size: NA; j_call: TRBJ1-5; d_call: NA; v_call: TRBV5-4; cdr3_aa: CASSLEGQPQHF; cdr3_nt: TGTGCCAGCAGCTTGGAAGGACAGCCCCAGCATTTT
clone_size: few; j_call: TRBJ1-4; d_call: TRBD1; v_call: TRBV2; cdr3_aa: CAISGQGNEKLFF; cdr3_nt: TGTGCCATCAGCGGACAGGGGAATGAAAAACTGTTTTTT
clone_size: few; j_call: TRBJ2-3; d_call: NA; v_call: TRBV27; cdr3_aa: CASSSSAWGTDTQYF; cdr3_nt: TGTGCCAGCAGTTCCTCCGCGTGGGGGACAGATACGCAGTATTTT
clone_size: few; j_call: TRBJ2-3; d_call: NA; v_call: TRBV7-8; cdr3_aa: CASSLVSDTDTQYF; cdr3_nt: TGTGCCAGCAGCTTAGTGAGCGACACAGATACGCAGTATTTT
clone_size: NA; j_call: TRBJ1-4; d_call: NA; v_call: TRBV30; cdr3_aa: CAWRDGFNEKLFF; cdr3_nt: TGTGCCTGGAGGGACGGTTTTAATGAAAAACTGTTTTTT
clone_size: NA; j_call: TRBJ2-7; d_call: NA; v_call: TRBV6-5; cdr3_aa: CASSYSGQRALSYEQYF; cdr3_nt: TGTGCCAGCAGTTACTCGGGCCAGCGGGCTCTCTCCTACGAGCAGTACTTC
clone_size: NA; j_call: TRBJ2-2; d_call: TRBD1; v_call: TRBV5-1; cdr3_aa: CASSPGQLLGTGELFF; cdr3_nt: TGCGCCAGCAGCCCGGGACAGCTCCTAGGTACCGGGGAGCTGTTTTTT
clone_size: many; j_call: TRBJ1-3; d_call: NA; v_call: TRBV12-3/TRBV12-4; cdr3_aa: CASTAESIKANTIYF; cdr3_nt: TGTGCCAGCACCGCCGAGTCTATTAAGGCCAACACCATATATTTT
clone_size: few; j_call: TRBJ2-7; d_call: NA; v_call: TRBV3-1; cdr3_aa: CASSQVGRTSEQYF; cdr3_nt: TGTGCCAGCAGCCAAGTTGGTAGGACCTCCGAGCAGTACTTC
clone_size: few; j_call: TRBJ2-5; d_call: NA; v_call: TRBV6-5; cdr3_aa: CASSLFLGETQYF; cdr3_nt: TGTGCCAGCAGTTTGTTTCTGGGGGAGACCCAGTACTTC
clone_size: NA; j_call: TRBJ2-5; d_call: TRBD1; v_call: TRBV19; cdr3_aa: CASRRSGQPWETQYF; cdr3_nt: TGTGCCAGTAGGCGGTCGGGACAGCCTTGGGAGACCCAGTACTTC
clone_size: few; j_call: TRBJ2-5; d_call: TRBD2; v_call: TRBV10-3; cdr3_aa: CAISEASGVETQYF; cdr3_nt: TGTGCCATCAGTGAGGCTAGCGGGGTGGAGACCCAGTACTTC
clone_size: many; j_call: TRBJ1-1; d_call: TRBD1; v_call: TRBV7-6; cdr3_aa: CASSSYRGFEAFF; cdr3_nt: TGTGCCAGCAGTTCGTACAGGGGTTTTGAAGCTTTCTTT